The rows below give T cell receptor beta chains drawn from one sample of a study of blood T cell repertoires in COVID-19. Clones were read by immunoSEQ multiplex PCR, and TCRdb kept only the in-frame ones, dropping some. The sample has approximately 120,000 clones, over 80% seen once. The sequencing input was peripheral blood. The origin of the receptors is a woman aged 60-75 years with acute or convalescent COVID-19. Both conserved end residues are part of each CDR3. A D gene is named only where the DNA matches it firmly. Clone size is not always given. Where it is, it says once, few, many or a class for expanded clones.

>.|16|TRBV28|TRBJ2-5|TRBD1
CASSLGGTGMGETQYF
TGTGCCAGCAGTTTGGGGGGGACAGGGATGGGAGAGACCCAGTACTTC
>.|14|TRBV5-1|TRBJ2-1|TRBD2
CASSLGLAENEQFF
TGCGCCAGCAGCTTGGGGCTAGCGGAGAATGAGCAGTTCTTC
>.|14|TRBV19|TRBJ2-5|.
CASSRDGGVKTQYF
TGTGCCAGTAGTAGGGACGGAGGGGTGAAGACCCAGTACTTC
>.|13|TRBV29-1|TRBJ2-2|.
CSVGGPRTGELFF
TGCAGCGTTGGGGGGCCGCGCACCGGGGAGCTGTTTTTT
>.|15|TRBV7-3|TRBJ2-2|.
CASARGGLNTGELFF
TGTGCCAGCGCCCGTGGGGGCCTGAACACCGGGGAGCTGTTTTTT
>.|14|TRBV19|TRBJ1-4|.
CASSMGQGGEKLFF
TGTGCCAGTAGTATGGGCCAGGGTGGCGAAAAACTGTTTTTT
>.|15|TRBV7-3|TRBJ1-1|TRBD1
CASSVKTGWHTEAFF
TGTGCCAGCAGCGTAAAGACAGGGTGGCACACTGAAGCTTTCTTT
>.|14|TRBV30|TRBJ2-3|.
CAWSRSGSTDTQYF
TGTGCCTGGAGTAGGAGCGGGAGCACAGATACGCAGTATTTT
>.|15|TRBV7-9|TRBJ2-1|TRBD2
CASSFTSGGLNEQFF
TGTGCCAGCAGCTTTACTAGCGGGGGTCTTAATGAGCAGTTCTTC
>.|15|TRBV5-1|TRBJ2-5|TRBD2
CASSLSGGGQETQYF
TGCGCCAGCAGTTTGAGCGGGGGAGGTCAAGAGACCCAGTACTTC
>.|14|TRBV28|TRBJ1-2|.
CASSFTRQPGGYTF
TGTGCCAGCAGTTTCACCCGACAGCCGGGCGGCTACACCTTC
>.|11|TRBV5-1|TRBJ1-1|.
CASSLDREAFF
TGCGCCAGCAGCTTAGACAGGGAAGCTTTCTTT
>.|14|TRBV7-9|TRBJ2-7|TRBD1
CASSRTGVSYEQYF
TGTGCCAGCAGCCGTACAGGGGTGTCCTACGAGCAGTACTTC
>.|15|TRBV14|TRBJ2-2|TRBD1
CASRLGQSNTGELFF
TGTGCCAGCAGATTGGGACAGTCGAACACCGGGGAGCTGTTTTTT
>.|14|TRBV28|TRBJ1-6|.
CASRRGWGNSPLHF
TGTGCCAGCAGGAGGGGGTGGGGTAATTCACCCCTCCACTTT
>.|15|TRBV5-4|TRBJ1-2|.
CATKTENLPGYGYTF
TGTGCCACCAAGACAGAGAATCTCCCCGGCTATGGCTACACCTTC
>.|11|TRBV27|TRBJ2-7|.
CASSQRGEQYF
TGTGCCAGCAGTCAAAGGGGAGAGCAGTACTTC
>.|11|TRBV28|TRBJ1-1|.
CASSFQGQAFF
TGTGCCAGCAGTTTTCAGGGTCAGGCTTTCTTT
>.|14|TRBV9|TRBJ1-4|.
CASSAQGTNEKLFF
TGTGCCAGCAGCGCGCAGGGGACTAATGAAAAACTGTTTTTT
>.|15|TRBV29-1|TRBJ1-3|TRBD1
CSVRTGKVSGNTIYF
TGCAGCGTGAGGACAGGGAAAGTCTCTGGAAACACCATATATTTT
>.|14|TRBV27|TRBJ1-1|.
CASSFERMNTEAFF
TGTGCCAGCAGCTTTGAGAGAATGAACACTGAAGCTTTCTTT
>.|13|TRBV5-1|TRBJ2-1|.
CASSFNRVHEQFF
TGCGCCAGCAGCTTCAACAGGGTGCATGAGCAGTTCTTC
>.|15|TRBV11-3|TRBJ2-1|.
CASSLDGVRGNEQFF
TGTGCCAGCAGCTTAGACGGGGTACGTGGCAATGAGCAGTTCTTC
>.|13|TRBV10-2|TRBJ2-1|TRBD2
CASRREAGNEQFF
TGCGCCAGCCGGCGGGAGGCGGGGAATGAGCAGTTCTTC
>.|16|TRBV15|TRBJ1-5|TRBD1
CATSRIDRGFGQPQHF
TGTGCCACCAGCAGAATCGACAGGGGATTTGGTCAGCCCCAGCATTTT
>.|13|TRBV28|TRBJ1-1|.
CASSLGGRVEAFF
TGTGCCAGCAGTTTGGGGGGTCGGGTTGAAGCTTTCTTT
>.|15|TRBV5-4|TRBJ1-1|TRBD1
CASSPVGGQGSEAFF
TGTGCCAGCAGCCCTGTCGGGGGACAGGGGTCTGAAGCTTTCTTT
>few|18|TRBV14|TRBJ2-1|.
CASSQEWVGGKVYNEQFF
TGTGCCAGCAGCCAAGAGTGGGTAGGCGGAAAAGTCTACAATGAGCAGTTCTTC
>.|12|TRBV19|TRBJ2-3|.
CASSIDKDTQYF
TGTGCCAGTAGTATAGATAAAGATACGCAGTATTTT
>.|16|TRBV9|TRBJ2-5|TRBD2
CASSTRALADQETQYF
TGTGCCAGCAGCACACGCGCCCTAGCGGACCAAGAGACCCAGTACTTC
>once|17|TRBV5-6|TRBJ2-3|.
CASSFVAGMGGADTQYF
TGTGCCAGCAGCTTTGTAGCGGGCATGGGGGGCGCAGATACGCAGTATTTT
>.|13|TRBV5-4|TRBJ1-2|.
CASSLGQNYGYTF
TGTGCCAGCAGCTTGGGACAGAACTATGGCTACACCTTC
>once|14|TRBV5-1|TRBJ2-3|.
CASSLLESTDTQYF
TGCGCCAGCAGCTTGTTAGAAAGCACAGATACGCAGTATTTT
>.|15|TRBV30|TRBJ2-7|TRBD2
CAAGLATSAFYEQYF
TGTGCCGCCGGACTCGCGACTAGCGCCTTCTACGAGCAGTACTTC
>.|15|TRBV27|TRBJ1-6|TRBD1
CASTTGGTRTSPLHF
TGTGCCAGTACGACAGGGGGGACTCGGACCTCACCCCTCCACTTT
>.|13|TRBV25-1|TRBJ1-2|.
CASEQWGVGGYTF
TGTGCCAGCGAACAGTGGGGGGTAGGTGGCTACACCTTC
>.|12|TRBV3-1/TRBV3-2|TRBJ1-6|.
CASSQLNSPLHF
TGTGCCAGCAGCCAATTAAATTCACCCCTCCACTTT
>.|15|TRBV18|TRBJ1-5|.
CASSYGAGFNQPQHF
TGTGCCAGCTCATATGGCGCGGGATTCAATCAGCCCCAGCATTTT
>few|20|TRBV6-2/TRBV6-3|TRBJ1-6|.
CASSSNKKSVRDNLNSPLHF
TGTGCCAGCAGTTCCAACAAAAAGAGCGTACGGGATAACCTTAATTCACCCCTCCACTTT
>.|11|TRBV7-9|TRBJ1-5|.
CAANPWQPQHF
TGTGCCGCGAACCCCTGGCAGCCCCAGCATTTT
>.|13|TRBV29-1|TRBJ1-2|TRBD1
CSALGQGVYGYTF
TGCAGCGCCTTGGGACAGGGGGTTTATGGCTACACCTTC
>.|13|TRBV28|TRBJ1-2|.
CAVSRGLNYGYTF
TGTGCCGTCAGTAGGGGTCTAAACTATGGCTACACCTTC
>.|20|TRBV1|TRBJ2-4|.
CTSSQETETSGIRAKNIQYF
TGCACCAGCAGCCAGGAGACAGAGACTAGCGGGATACGAGCCAAAAACATTCAGTACTTC
>.|15|TRBV6-5|TRBJ2-5|TRBD1
CASSPGQGYGETQYF
TGTGCCAGCAGCCCGGGACAGGGGTATGGAGAGACCCAGTACTTC
>.|13|TRBV28|TRBJ1-2|TRBD1
CASSNRGGYGYTF
TGTGCCAGCAGTAACAGGGGTGGGTATGGCTACACCTTC
>.|14|TRBV6-5|TRBJ2-7|.
CASSLTASSYEQYF
TGTGCCAGCAGTTTGACAGCTAGCTCCTACGAGCAGTACTTC
>.|15|TRBV7-3|TRBJ2-5|TRBD2
CASSLGLAGDETQYF
TGTGCCAGCAGCTTGGGACTAGCGGGAGATGAGACCCAGTACTTC
>once|15|TRBV11-2|TRBJ2-7|TRBD2
CASRTGPSGAYEQYF
TGTGCCAGCAGAACAGGCCCTAGCGGGGCATACGAGCAGTACTTC
>.|13|TRBV30|TRBJ2-3|TRBD2
CAWTSGGTDTQYF
TGTGCCTGGACTAGCGGGGGCACAGATACGCAGTATTTT
>.|14|TRBV7-2|TRBJ2-6|.
CASSGSSGANVLTF
TGTGCCAGCAGTGGGAGCTCTGGGGCCAACGTCCTGACTTTC
>.|13|TRBV7-2|TRBJ1-2|TRBD1
CASSLETGFGYTF
TGTGCCAGCAGCTTAGAGACAGGGTTTGGCTACACCTTC
>.|14|TRBV27|TRBJ1-6|.
CASSRLGHNSPLHF
TGTGCCAGCAGTCGGTTGGGCCATAATTCACCCCTCCACTTT
>.|12|TRBV20-1|TRBJ1-3|.
CSASSVGNTIYF
TGCAGTGCTAGTTCGGTTGGAAACACCATATATTTT
>once|15|TRBV27|TRBJ1-6|.
CASTRPSQGNSPLHF
TGTGCCAGCACGAGGCCTTCTCAGGGTAATTCACCCCTCCACTTT
>.|13|TRBV2|TRBJ1-4|.
CASSWGVSEKLFF
TGTGCCAGCAGCTGGGGGGTCAGTGAAAAACTGTTTTTT
>.|13|TRBV9|TRBJ2-2|TRBD1
CASRDRATGELFF
TGTGCCAGTCGGGACAGGGCCACCGGGGAGCTGTTTTTT
>.|11|TRBV2|TRBJ2-1|.
CASRLIYEQFF
TGTGCCAGCAGACTAATCTATGAGCAGTTCTTC
>.|15|TRBV19|TRBJ1-5|TRBD1
CASSTGTGANQPQHF
TGTGCCAGTAGTACCGGGACAGGGGCGAATCAGCCCCAGCATTTT
>.|12|TRBV3-1/TRBV3-2|TRBJ1-1|.
CASSQYLQEAFF
TGTGCCAGCAGCCAGTACCTACAGGAAGCTTTCTTT
>.|13|TRBV29-1|TRBJ2-1|TRBD2
CSVKLAGDSEQFF
TGCAGCGTTAAACTAGCGGGAGATAGTGAGCAGTTCTTC